The T cell receptor beta chain described here comes from a study of blood T cell repertoires in COVID-19. Authors' data handling: Amplifying reference gene primers gave estimates of nucleated cell counts. Method: immunoSEQ multiplex PCR; TCRdb's copy keeps in-frame clones and lacks some. The V and J calls and clone size come from that table; D and trimming were worked out from the DNA. This table holds 30,000 to 35,000 clones, over 80% found once. The ends were cut back, 6 bases at V and 2 bases at J, with 13 bases in the middle. CDR3 size: 14 residues. Germline lookup yields CDR1 KGHDR and CDR2 SFDVKD.

The chain is built from TRBV24-1 and TRBJ2-7; D uncertain. This sequence was found in a man older than 75 with active COVID-19. The sequencing sample was made of peripheral blood. The DNA of the CDR3 is TGTGCCACCAGTCTACGGATAAGCGCCTACGAGCAGTACTTC. Translating gives CATSLRISAYEQYF.